What follows are 2 T cell receptor beta chains derived from one specimen sequenced in a study of T cell changes during pregnancy in multiple sclerosis. Libraries were prepared by immunoSEQ multiplex PCR; TCRdb keeps only in-frame clonotypes and omits some of them. The sample holds roughly 61,000 clones, around 93% seen once. Sequences were derived from peripheral blood, sampled after pregnancy. Receptors were obtained from a female donor with multiple sclerosis, enrolled in a pregnancy study.

This rearrangement joins TRBV4-2 to TRBJ2-7; 9 bases are a match to TRBD2. CDR1 is LGHNA, CDR2 YNFKEQ, per germline. V shed 3 bases and J 4 bases; nucleotides not matched to a gene: 13. This CDR3 is 17 amino acids long. CDR3 nucleotide sequence: TGTGCCAGCAGCCAGAGTAGGCGGGAGGGCCGTAGTTACGAGCAGTACTTC. Translation: CASSQSRREGRSYEQYF.

The gene calls are TRBV13 and TRBJ1-1; TRBD1 matches at 7 bases. J was trimmed by 7 bases and V by 0 bases; bases with no gene match: 5. In germline, CDR1 is PRHDT, CDR2 FYEKMQ (reference sequence). CDR3 length: 14 amino acids. The CDR3 is CASSLGGQRGEAFF. CDR3 DNA sequence: TGTGCCAGCAGCTTAGGGGGACAGCGAGGTGAAGCTTTCTTT.